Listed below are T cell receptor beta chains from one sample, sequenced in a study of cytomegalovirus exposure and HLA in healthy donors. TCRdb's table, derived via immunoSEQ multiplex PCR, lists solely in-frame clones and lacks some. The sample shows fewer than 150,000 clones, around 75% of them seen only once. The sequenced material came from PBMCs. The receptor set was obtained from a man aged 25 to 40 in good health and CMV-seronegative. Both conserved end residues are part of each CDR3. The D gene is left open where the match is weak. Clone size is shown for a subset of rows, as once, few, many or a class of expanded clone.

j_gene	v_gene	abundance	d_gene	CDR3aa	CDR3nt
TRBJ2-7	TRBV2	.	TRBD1	CASSEQGASFYEQYF	TGTGCCAGCAGTGAACAGGGGGCTAGCTTTTACGAGCAGTACTTC
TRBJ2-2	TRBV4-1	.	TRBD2	CASSQAGGPYGELFF	TGCGCCAGCAGCCAGGCGGGAGGGCCTTACGGGGAGCTGTTTTTT
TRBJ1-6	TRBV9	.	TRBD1	CASSGGQGSNSPLHF	TGTGCCAGCAGCGGCGGACAGGGGTCCAACTCACCCCTCCACTTT
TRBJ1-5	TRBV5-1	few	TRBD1	CASSYTGDSNQPQHF	TGCGCCAGCAGCTATACAGGGGATAGCAATCAGCCCCAGCATTTT
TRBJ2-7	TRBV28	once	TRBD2	CASSLAVNVAGVSVDEQYF	TGTGCCAGCAGTTTAGCGGTAAATGTAGCGGGAGTGTCTGTAGACGAGCAGTACTTC
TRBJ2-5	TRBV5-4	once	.	CASSWAGSYETQYF	TGTGCCAGCAGCTGGGCCGGGAGCTACGAGACCCAGTACTTC
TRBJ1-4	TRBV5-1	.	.	CASSGLGGANEKLFF	TGCGCCAGCAGCGGTTTGGGGGGGGCTAATGAAAAACTGTTTTTT
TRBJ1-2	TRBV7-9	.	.	CASSSSTRGGYTF	TGTGCCAGCAGCTCCTCCACCAGGGGTGGCTACACCTTC
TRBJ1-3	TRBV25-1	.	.	CASSEYRGGNTIYF	TGTGCCAGCAGTGAATACAGAGGGGGAAACACCATATATTTT
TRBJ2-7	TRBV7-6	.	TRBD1	CASSRRQGATGEQYF	TGTGCCAGCAGCCGTAGACAGGGGGCAACGGGGGAGCAGTACTTC
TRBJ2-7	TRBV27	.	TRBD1	CASGQAYGEQYF	TGTGCCAGCGGACAGGCCTATGGCGAGCAGTACTTC
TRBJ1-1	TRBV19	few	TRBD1	CASSMRGQLPEAFF	TGTGCCAGTAGTATGAGGGGACAGCTCCCTGAAGCTTTCTTT
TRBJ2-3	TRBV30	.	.	CAWSVVASDTDTQYF	TGTGCCTGGAGTGTAGTTGCGAGTGACACAGATACGCAGTATTTT
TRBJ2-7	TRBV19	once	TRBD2	CASSTSGLYEQYF	TGTGCCAGTAGTACTAGCGGGCTGTACGAGCAGTACTTC
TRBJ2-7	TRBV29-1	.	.	CSVAGDAHEQYF	TGCAGCGTTGCAGGGGATGCACACGAGCAGTACTTC
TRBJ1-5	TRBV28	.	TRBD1	CASSSMVGQGNQPQHF	TGTGCCAGCAGTTCTATGGTCGGACAGGGCAATCAGCCCCAGCATTTT
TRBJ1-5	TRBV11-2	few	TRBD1	CASSSPGQPNQPQHF	TGTGCCAGCAGCTCCCCGGGACAGCCCAATCAGCCCCAGCATTTT
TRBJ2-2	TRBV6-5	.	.	CASRLLTNTGELFF	TGTGCCAGCAGACTACTAACGAACACCGGGGAGCTGTTTTTT
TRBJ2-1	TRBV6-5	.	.	CASSYGGRGDPEQFF	TGTGCCAGCAGTTATGGGGGCAGGGGGGATCCTGAGCAGTTCTTC
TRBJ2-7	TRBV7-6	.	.	CASSLAQGPRSYEQYF	TGTGCCAGCAGCTTAGCGCAGGGGCCCCGCTCCTACGAGCAGTACTTC
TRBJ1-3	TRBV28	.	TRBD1	CASSLWHRGQSGNTIYF	TGTGCCAGCAGTTTATGGCACAGGGGGCAATCTGGAAACACCATATATTTT
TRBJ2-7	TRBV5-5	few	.	CASSPAPGTSSYEQYF	TGTGCCAGCAGCCCCGCCCCAGGCACTTCCTCCTACGAGCAGTACTTC
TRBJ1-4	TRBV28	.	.	CASSSRQSFTEKLFF	TGTGCCAGCAGTTCTAGACAGTCCTTTACTGAAAAACTGTTTTTT
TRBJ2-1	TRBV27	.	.	CASSLDSTSGNEQFF	TGTGCCAGCAGTCTGGATTCTACTAGTGGGAATGAGCAGTTCTTC
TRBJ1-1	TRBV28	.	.	CASSWRGLNTEAFF	TGTGCCAGCAGTTGGAGGGGACTGAACACTGAAGCTTTCTTT
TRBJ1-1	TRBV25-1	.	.	CASTLGGALTEAFF	TGTGCCAGCACTTTAGGAGGGGCGCTTACTGAAGCTTTCTTT
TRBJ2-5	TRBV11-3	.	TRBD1	CASSSTPGQGFETQYF	TGTGCCAGCAGCTCCACCCCGGGACAGGGATTCGAGACCCAGTACTTC
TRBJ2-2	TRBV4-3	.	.	CASSQEVARTSGGELFF	TGCGCCAGCAGCCAAGAAGTAGCCCGGACTTCAGGCGGGGAGCTGTTTTTT
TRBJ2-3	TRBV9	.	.	CASSVAGTVTDTQYF	TGTGCCAGCAGCGTAGCTGGAACAGTGACAGATACGCAGTATTTT
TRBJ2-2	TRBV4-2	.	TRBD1	CASSQTGGGTGELFF	TGTGCCAGCAGCCAGACAGGGGGGGGCACCGGGGAGCTGTTTTTT
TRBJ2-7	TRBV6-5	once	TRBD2	CASKGGRALYEQYF	TGTGCCAGCAAAGGAGGGAGGGCTCTGTACGAGCAGTACTTC
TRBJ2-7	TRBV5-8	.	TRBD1	CASSRDRGLAYEQYF	TGTGCCAGCAGCCGTGACAGGGGGCTAGCGTACGAGCAGTACTTC
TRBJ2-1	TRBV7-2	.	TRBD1	CASTQTGVSPWGNEQFF	TGTGCCAGCACCCAGACAGGGGTCAGTCCCTGGGGCAATGAGCAGTTCTTC
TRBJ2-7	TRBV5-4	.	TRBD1	CASSLRTGRAGEQYF	TGTGCCAGCAGCTTGAGGACAGGCCGGGCGGGCGAGCAGTACTTC
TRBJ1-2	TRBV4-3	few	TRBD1	CASSQEGQGIGYTF	TGCGCCAGCAGCCAAGAGGGACAGGGAATTGGCTACACCTTC
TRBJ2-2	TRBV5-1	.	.	CASSPQEGTGELFF	TGCGCCAGCAGCCCGCAGGAGGGCACCGGGGAGCTGTTTTTT
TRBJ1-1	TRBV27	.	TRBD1	CASSWTGYTEAFF	TGTGCCAGCAGTTGGACAGGGTACACTGAAGCTTTCTTT
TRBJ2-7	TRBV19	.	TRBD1	CASSRKIWDRVYEQYF	TGTGCCAGTAGTCGGAAGATTTGGGACAGGGTTTACGAGCAGTACTTC
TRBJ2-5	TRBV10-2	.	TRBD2	CASAQTVNPSGSVAETQYF	TGCGCCAGCGCCCAAACAGTAAACCCTAGCGGGAGCGTTGCAGAGACCCAGTACTTC
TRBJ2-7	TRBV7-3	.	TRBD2	CASSSAGGPSYEQYF	TGTGCCAGCAGCTCAGCGGGAGGGCCCTCCTACGAGCAGTACTTC
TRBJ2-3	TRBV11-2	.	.	CASIPGLGFRTDTQYF	TGTGCCAGCATCCCCGGGTTAGGCTTCCGCACAGATACGCAGTATTTT
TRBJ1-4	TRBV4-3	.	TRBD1	CASSQFRGLVEKLFF	TGCGCCAGCAGCCAATTCAGGGGGCTTGTTGAAAAACTGTTTTTT
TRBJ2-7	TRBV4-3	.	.	CASSHGRGFSYEQYF	TGCGCCAGCAGCCACGGAAGGGGTTTCTCCTACGAGCAGTACTTC
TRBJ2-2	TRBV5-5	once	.	CASSLGSRDWNTGELFF	TGTGCCAGCAGCTTGGGATCCCGGGACTGGAACACCGGGGAGCTGTTTTTT
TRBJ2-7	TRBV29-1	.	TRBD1	CSVDGPGQGIYEQYF	TGCAGCGTTGACGGGCCGGGACAGGGGATCTACGAGCAGTACTTC
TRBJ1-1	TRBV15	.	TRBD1	CATSSQQGVYTEAFF	TGTGCCACCAGCAGCCAACAGGGGGTCTACACTGAAGCTTTCTTT
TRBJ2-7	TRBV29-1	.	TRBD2	CSVVSASGNNEQYF	TGCAGCGTTGTTTCTGCTAGCGGGAACAACGAGCAGTACTTC
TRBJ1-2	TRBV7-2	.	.	CASSLWAAYGYTF	TGTGCCAGCAGCTTATGGGCAGCTTATGGCTACACCTTC
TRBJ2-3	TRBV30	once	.	CAWSVDGGNTQYF	TGTGCCTGGAGTGTGGATGGCGGGAATACGCAGTATTTT
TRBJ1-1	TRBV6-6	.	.	CASSYAGATPSAFF	TGTGCCAGCAGTTACGCGGGGGCTACGCCCTCAGCTTTCTTT
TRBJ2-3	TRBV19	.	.	CASSIVPLTDTQYF	TGTGCCAGTAGTATAGTTCCTCTCACAGATACGCAGTATTTT
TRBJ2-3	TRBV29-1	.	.	CSVTEGTDTQYF	TGCAGCGTTACCGAGGGTACAGATACGCAGTATTTT
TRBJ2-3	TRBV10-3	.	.	CAIRWTAVGDTQYF	TGTGCCATCAGATGGACAGCGGTCGGAGATACGCAGTATTTT
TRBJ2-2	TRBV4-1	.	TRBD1	CASSLLDRDFSGELFF	TGCGCCAGCAGCTTACTTGACAGGGATTTCTCCGGGGAGCTGTTTTTT
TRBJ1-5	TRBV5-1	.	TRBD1	CASSLDRGGGQPQHF	TGCGCCAGCAGCTTGGACAGGGGTGGTGGTCAGCCCCAGCATTTT